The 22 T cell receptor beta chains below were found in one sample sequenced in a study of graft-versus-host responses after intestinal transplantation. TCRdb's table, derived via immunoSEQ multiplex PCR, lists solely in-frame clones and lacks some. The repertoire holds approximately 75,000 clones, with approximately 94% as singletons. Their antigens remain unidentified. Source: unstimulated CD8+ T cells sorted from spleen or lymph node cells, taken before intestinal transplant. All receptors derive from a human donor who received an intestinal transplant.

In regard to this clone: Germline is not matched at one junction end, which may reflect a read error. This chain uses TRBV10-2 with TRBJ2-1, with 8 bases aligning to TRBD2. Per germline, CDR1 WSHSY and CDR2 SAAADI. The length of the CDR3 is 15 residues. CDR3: CATGSGMGSYSEQFF. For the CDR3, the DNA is TGCGCCACCGGTAGCGGGATGGGGTCCTACAGTGAGCAGTTCTTC.

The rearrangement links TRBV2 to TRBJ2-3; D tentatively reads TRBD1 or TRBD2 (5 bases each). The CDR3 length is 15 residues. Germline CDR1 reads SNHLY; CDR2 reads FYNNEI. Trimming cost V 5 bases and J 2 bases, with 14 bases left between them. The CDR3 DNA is TGTGCCAGCAGTCCTGACAGCGGACTCACAGATACGCAGTATTTT. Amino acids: CASSPDSGLTDTQYF.

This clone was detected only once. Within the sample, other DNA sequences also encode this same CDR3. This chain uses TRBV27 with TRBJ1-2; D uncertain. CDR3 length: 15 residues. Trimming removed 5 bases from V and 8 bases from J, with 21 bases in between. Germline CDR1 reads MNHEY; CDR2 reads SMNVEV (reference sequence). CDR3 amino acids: CASSLYYDKSYGYTF. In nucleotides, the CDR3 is TGTGCCAGCAGTCTCTACTATGACAAGAGCTACGGCTACACCTTC.

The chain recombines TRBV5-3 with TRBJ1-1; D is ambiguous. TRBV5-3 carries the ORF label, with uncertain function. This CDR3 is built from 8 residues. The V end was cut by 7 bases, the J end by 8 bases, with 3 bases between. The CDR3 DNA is TGTGCCAGATCCGAAGCTTTCTTT. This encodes CARSEAFF.

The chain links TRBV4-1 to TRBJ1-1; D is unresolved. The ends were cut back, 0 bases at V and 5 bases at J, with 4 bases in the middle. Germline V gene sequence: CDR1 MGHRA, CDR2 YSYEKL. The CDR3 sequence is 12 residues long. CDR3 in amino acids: CASSQDVTEAFF. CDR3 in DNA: TGCGCCAGCAGCCAAGATGTTACTGAAGCTTTCTTT.

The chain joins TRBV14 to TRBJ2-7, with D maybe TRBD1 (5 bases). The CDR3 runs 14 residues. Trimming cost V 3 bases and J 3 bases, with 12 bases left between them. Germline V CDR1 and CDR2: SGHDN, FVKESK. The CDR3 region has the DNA TGTGCCAGCAGCCATCCAGGGATAAGCTACGAGCAGTACTTC. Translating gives CASSHPGISYEQYF.

The CDR3 spells CASSILAPNAGTGELFF. The CDR3, as DNA: TGTGCCAGTAGTATACTTGCGCCAAACGCGGGAACCGGGGAGCTGTTTTTT. The V gene is TRBV19, the J gene TRBJ2-2, with a possible D match to TRBD2 (6 bases). Trimming removed 2 bases from V and 5 bases from J, with 18 bases in between. Germline V gene data show CDR1 as LNHDA and CDR2 as SQIVND (reference sequence). CDR3 length: 17 residues.

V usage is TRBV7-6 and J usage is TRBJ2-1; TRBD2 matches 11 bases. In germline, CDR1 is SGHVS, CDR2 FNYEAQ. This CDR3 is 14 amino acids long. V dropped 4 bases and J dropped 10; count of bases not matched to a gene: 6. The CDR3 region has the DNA TGTGCCAGCAGCTCTGGCCTAGCGGGGGGAGAGCAGTTCTTC. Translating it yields CASSSGLAGGEQFF.

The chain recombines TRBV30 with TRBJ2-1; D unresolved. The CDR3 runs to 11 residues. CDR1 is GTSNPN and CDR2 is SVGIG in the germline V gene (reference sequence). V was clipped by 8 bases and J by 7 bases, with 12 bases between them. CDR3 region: CALSDGNEQFF. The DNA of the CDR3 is TGTGCCCTGTCCGACGGGAATGAGCAGTTCTTC.

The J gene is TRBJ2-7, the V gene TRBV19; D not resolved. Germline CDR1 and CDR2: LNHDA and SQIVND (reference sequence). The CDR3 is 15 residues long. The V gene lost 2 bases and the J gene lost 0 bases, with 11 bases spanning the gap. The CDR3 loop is CASSIFPGTSYEQYF. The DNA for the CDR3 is TGTGCCAGTAGTATATTCCCAGGAACCTCCTACGAGCAGTACTTC.

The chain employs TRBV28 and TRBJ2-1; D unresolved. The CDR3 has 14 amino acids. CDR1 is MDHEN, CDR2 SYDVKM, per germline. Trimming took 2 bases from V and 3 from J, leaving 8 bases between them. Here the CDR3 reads CASSLLAGYNEQFF. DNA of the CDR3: TGTGCCAGCAGTTTACTGGCCGGCTACAATGAGCAGTTCTTC.

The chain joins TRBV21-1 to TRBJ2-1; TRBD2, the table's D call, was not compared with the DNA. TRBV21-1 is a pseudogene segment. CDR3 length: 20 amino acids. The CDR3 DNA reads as TGTGCCAGCAGCAAAGTAATATTGCGTGCGAGCGGGAGATACAACAATGAGCAGTTCTTC. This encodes CASSKVILRASGRYNNEQFF.

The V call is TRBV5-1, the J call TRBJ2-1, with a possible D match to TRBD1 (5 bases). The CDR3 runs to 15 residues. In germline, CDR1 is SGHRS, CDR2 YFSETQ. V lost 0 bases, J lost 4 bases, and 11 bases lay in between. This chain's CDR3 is CASSLDRPTYNEQFF. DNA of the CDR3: TGCGCCAGCAGCTTGGACAGGCCGACTTACAATGAGCAGTTCTTC.

The CDR3: CASSPRLGYEQYF. The CDR3 DNA sequence: TGTGCCAGCAGCCCGCGACTAGGCTACGAGCAGTACTTC. The gene calls are TRBV5-6 and TRBJ2-7; TRBD2 might be the D (6 bases). With 4 bases removed from V and 3 bases from J, the gap between germline ends came to 11 bases. CDR3 length: 13 residues. Germline CDR1 and CDR2: SGHDT and YYEEEE.

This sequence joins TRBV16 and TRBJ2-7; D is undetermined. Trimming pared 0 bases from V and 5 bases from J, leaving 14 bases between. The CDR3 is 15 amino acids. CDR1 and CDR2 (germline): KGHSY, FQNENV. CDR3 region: CASSQSRAGEDEQYF. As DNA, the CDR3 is TGTGCCAGCAGCCAATCTAGGGCCGGCGAAGACGAGCAGTACTTC.

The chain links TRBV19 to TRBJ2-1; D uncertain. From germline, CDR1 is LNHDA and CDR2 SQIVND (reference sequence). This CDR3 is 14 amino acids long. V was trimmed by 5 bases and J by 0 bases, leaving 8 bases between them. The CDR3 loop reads CASSPMLSYNEQFF. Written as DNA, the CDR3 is TGTGCCAGTAGTCCTATGCTCTCCTACAATGAGCAGTTCTTC.

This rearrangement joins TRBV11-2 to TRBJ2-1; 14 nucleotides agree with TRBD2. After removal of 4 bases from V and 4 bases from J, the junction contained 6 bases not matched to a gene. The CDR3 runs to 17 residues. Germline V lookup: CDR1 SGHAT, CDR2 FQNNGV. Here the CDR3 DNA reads TGTGCCAGCAGCTCGACTAGCGGGAGGGCCATTTACAATGAGCAGTTCTTC. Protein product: CASSSTSGRAIYNEQFF.

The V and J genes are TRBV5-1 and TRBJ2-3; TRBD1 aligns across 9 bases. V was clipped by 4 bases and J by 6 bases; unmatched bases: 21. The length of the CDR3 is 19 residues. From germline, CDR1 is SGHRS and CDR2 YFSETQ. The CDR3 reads CASSEHPTTTGGAGDTQYF. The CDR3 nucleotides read TGCGCCAGCAGCGAACACCCCACTACAACAGGGGGCGCAGGGGATACGCAGTATTTT.

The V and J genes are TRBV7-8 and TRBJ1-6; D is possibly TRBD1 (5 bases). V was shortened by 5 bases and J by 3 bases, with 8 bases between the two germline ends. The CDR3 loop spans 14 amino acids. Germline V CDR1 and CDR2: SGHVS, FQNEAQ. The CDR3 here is CASSPRDYNSPLHF. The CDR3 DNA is TGTGCCAGCAGCCCCAGGGACTATAATTCACCCCTCCACTTT.

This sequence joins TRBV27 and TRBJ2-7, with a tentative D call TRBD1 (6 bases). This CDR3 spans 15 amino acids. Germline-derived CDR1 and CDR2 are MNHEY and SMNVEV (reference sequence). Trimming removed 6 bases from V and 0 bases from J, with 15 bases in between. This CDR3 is CASSPPGDTSYEQYF. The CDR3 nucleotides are TGTGCCAGCAGCCCCCCCGGGGACACCTCCTACGAGCAGTACTTC.

The CDR3 loop reads CASPGTGFYEQYF. The CDR3 DNA reads as TGTGCCTCCCCCGGGACAGGTTTCTACGAGCAGTACTTC. This sequence joins TRBV6-1 and TRBJ2-7; the match to TRBD1 covers 8 bases. After removal of 11 bases from V and 3 bases from J, the junction contained 9 bases not matched to a gene. The CDR3 is 13 residues long. Germline V CDR1 and CDR2: MNHNS, SASEGT.

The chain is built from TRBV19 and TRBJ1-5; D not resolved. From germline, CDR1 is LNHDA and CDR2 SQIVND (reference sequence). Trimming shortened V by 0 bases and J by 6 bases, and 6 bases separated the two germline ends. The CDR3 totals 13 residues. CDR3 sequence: CASSIETAQPQHF. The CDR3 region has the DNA TGTGCCAGTAGTATAGAAACAGCTCAGCCCCAGCATTTT.